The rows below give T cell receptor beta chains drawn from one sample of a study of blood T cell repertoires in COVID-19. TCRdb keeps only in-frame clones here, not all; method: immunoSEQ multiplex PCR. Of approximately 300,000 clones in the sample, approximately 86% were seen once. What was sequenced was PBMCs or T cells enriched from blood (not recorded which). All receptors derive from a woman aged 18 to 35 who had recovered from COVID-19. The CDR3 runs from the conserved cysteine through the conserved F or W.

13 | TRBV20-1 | CSASMYGQETQYF
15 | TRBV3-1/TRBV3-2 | CASKAQGTGVDTQYF
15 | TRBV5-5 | CASRLQDRTNTEAFF
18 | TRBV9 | CASSVDGAGARDPYEQYF
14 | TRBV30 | CAWGRLAGANVLTF
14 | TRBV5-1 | CASSLQGFQETQYF
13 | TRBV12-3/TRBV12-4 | CASSFPPGPEQYF
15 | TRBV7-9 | CASNPLVSGGYEQYF
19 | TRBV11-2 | CASSLVGGATGTFYNEQFF
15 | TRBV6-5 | CASSYSVVRGTEAFF
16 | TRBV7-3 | CASNWGGLAGNETQYF
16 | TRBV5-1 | CASSPGTSGVTGELFF
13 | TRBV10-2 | CATRRLLEVEAFF
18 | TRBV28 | CASSPNPLTGKVNTEAFF
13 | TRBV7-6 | CASSLAFRGEQYF
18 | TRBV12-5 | CASGLVRDFDRGHQPQHF
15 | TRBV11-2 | CASSLDGQGGEKLFF
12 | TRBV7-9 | CASSLSIEKKYF
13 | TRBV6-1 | CASSDQGSGTQYF
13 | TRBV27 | CASSSRQRWGYTF
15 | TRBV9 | CASSVGTGGNTEAFF
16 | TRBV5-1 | CASRSEAGVRYNEQFF
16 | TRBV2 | CASSDGQTASNQPQHF
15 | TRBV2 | CASKMLTSGDNEQFF
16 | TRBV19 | CASSLGQGAQNTEAFF
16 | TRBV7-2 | CASSLLAGVDTGELFF
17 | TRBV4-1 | CASSQAKAGVNTGELFF
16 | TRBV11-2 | CASSLAGAGAGNTIYF
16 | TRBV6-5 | CASSYSIAHGRTEAFF
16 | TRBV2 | CASSPEAVLAYNEQFF
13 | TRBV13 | CASSLGQDYGYTF
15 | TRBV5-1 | CASSLGGGSMGTQYF
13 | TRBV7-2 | CASSLGGRGPQYF
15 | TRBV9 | CASSVASGENEKLFF
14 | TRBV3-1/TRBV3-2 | CASSQDVSNQPQHF
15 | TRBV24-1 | CATSDSGAGANVLTF
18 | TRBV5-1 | CASSLAGGLARTVYEQYF
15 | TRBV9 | CASSGGTGGNTEAFF
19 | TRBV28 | CASSTSPSELLKGRETQYF
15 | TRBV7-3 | CASSITLGVSDEQFF
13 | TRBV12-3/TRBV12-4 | CASSRDRGEGYTF
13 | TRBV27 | CASSLSGYQPQHF
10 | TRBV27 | CAIAKSTQYF
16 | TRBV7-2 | CASSSTRLSSGNTIYF
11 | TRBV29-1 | CSVPGTYEQYF
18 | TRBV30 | CAARTGGSFVSYNSPLHF
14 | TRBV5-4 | CASSLMDRGYGYTF
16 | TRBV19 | CASSIEGWTDYNEQFF
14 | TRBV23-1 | CASRSASGRYEQYF
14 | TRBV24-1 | CATSDSRSYNEQFF
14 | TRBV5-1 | CASSWGQGAYEQYF
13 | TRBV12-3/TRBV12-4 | CASSPQGADTQYF
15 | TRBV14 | CASSQDLLVGETQYF
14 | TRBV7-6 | CASSAGLPSYEQYF
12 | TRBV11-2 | CASSFIPDTQYF
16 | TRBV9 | CASSVAQGGSENEQFF
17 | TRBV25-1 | CASSEQGLATSSYEQYF
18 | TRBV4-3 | CASSQAPQGAGAKEKLFF
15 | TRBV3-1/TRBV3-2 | CASSPRKGSYNEQFF